The clone carrying this T cell receptor beta chain was observed at least ten times. What it binds is unknown. This sample was included in a study of early T cells in non-severe SARS-CoV-2 infection. Overall study context: Chains were not paired, and sequencing was done on bulk RNA from unsorted whole blood. General study points: A preference for anti-spike CD8 responses marked VDJdb matching, which missed private and CD4 specificities.

Separate cDNA molecules each had unique molecular identifiers attached to them. One entry per CDR3 protein results from TCRdb running MiXCR on the 5' RACE reads. Among 70,000 to 95,000 distinct CDR3 sequences listed, around 14% were seen once. Trimming pared 5 bases from V and 8 bases from J, leaving 21 bases between. This CDR3 has 15 residues. The germline V gene encodes CDR1 SGHTA and CDR2 FQGTGA. Sequences were obtained from whole blood. This sequence was found in an adult who was a healthcare worker with PCR-confirmed SARS-CoV-2 infection or an uninfected control (not recorded which). The chain carries TRBV7-3 and TRBJ1-2; D is unclear. As DNA, the CDR3 is TGTGCCAGCAGCCCGGGTCCAAACCGAGGCGGCGGCTACACCTTC. It yields the protein CASSPGPNRGGGYTF. Together with reference TRBV7-3 and TRBJ1-2, the CDR3 gives the full variable domain: GAGVSQTPSNKVTEKGKYVELRCDPISGHTALYWYRQSLGQGPEFLIYFQGTGAADDSGLPNDRFFAVRPEGSVSTLKIQRTERGDSAVYLCASSPGPNRGGGYTFGSGTRLTVV.